The 22 T cell receptor beta chains listed next were all sequenced from one sample in a study of cytomegalovirus exposure and HLA in healthy donors (dated by TCRdb to 2015 to 2018). Library generation was performed with the immunoSEQ multiplex PCR assay. For the multiplex PCR, a mixture combining 60 forward primers for TCR Vbeta segments and 13 reverse primers for TCR Jbeta segments was used. TCRdb carries this immuneACCESS record with in-frame sequences only. Its versions omit some clonotypes, under half of them owing to an unresolved V gene in the studies checked, with the rest unexplained. The sample records about 130,000 clones, roughly 79% of which are singletons. The top ten constitute approximately 2.8% of the sample. The sequenced material came from PBMCs. Receptor source: a boy younger than 10 in good health and CMV-seronegative.

This clone was observed once. This chain links TRBV7-9 with TRBJ1-1; D is unclear. Germline CDR1 is SEHNR and CDR2 is FQNEAQ (reference sequence). The V gene lost 2 bases and the J gene lost 13 bases, with 14 bases spanning the gap. There are 12 residues in the CDR3. DNA for the CDR3: TGTGCCAGCAGCTTACAGTCCGGGTACGGTTTCTTT. This sequence encodes CASSLQSGYGFF.

A single count supports this clone. The CDR3 loop is CASSPTGVYEQYF. The CDR3 DNA sequence: TGTGCCAGCAGCCCGACGGGGGTTTACGAGCAGTACTTC. This chain links TRBV5-6 with TRBJ2-5, with D maybe TRBD2 (6 bases). Gene TRBJ2-7 matches the end of the DNA better, so the J call may be wrong. The CDR3 covers 13 residues. The germline V gene encodes CDR1 SGHDT and CDR2 YYEEEE.

The J gene is TRBJ1-2, the V gene TRBV7-2; TRBD1 might be the D (5 bases). CDR1 SGHTA and CDR2 FQGNSA come from the germline V gene. V shed 6 bases and J shed 1 base, with 15 bases lying between them. The CDR3 runs to 15 residues. The CDR3 sequence: CASSSQGGYNYGYTF. CDR3 bases: TGTGCCAGCAGTTCCCAGGGAGGGTATAACTATGGCTACACCTTC.

The CDR3 reads CASSENLQGPLNYGYTF. As DNA, the CDR3 is TGCGCCAGCAGTGAGAACCTCCAGGGGCCACTTAACTATGGCTACACCTTC. This chain links TRBV10-1 with TRBJ1-2, with D possibly being TRBD1 (6 bases). Trimming took off 2 bases at V and 1 base at J, with 17 bases between the two ends. The CDR3 covers 17 residues. In germline, CDR1 is WNHNN, CDR2 SYGVQD (reference sequence).

CDR3 in DNA: TGTGCCTGGAGTGTCAGAGGCAGTTCACCCCTCCACTTT. Its protein is CAWSVRGSSPLHF. The rearrangement links TRBV30 to TRBJ1-6; unclear D gene. The V gene's germline CDR1 is GTSNPN and CDR2 SVGIG (reference sequence). The CDR3 covers 13 residues. V was shortened by 0 bases and J by 9 bases, with 9 bases between the two germline ends.

This chain links TRBV7-2 with TRBJ2-1, with 8 nucleotides matching TRBD2. Germline V gene sequence: CDR1 SGHTA, CDR2 FQGNSA. The length of the CDR3 is 15 residues. J gave up 6 bases and V 0 bases, and 4 bases lay outside the gene matches. This CDR3 reads CASSLALTSVNEQFF. The CDR3 DNA is TGTGCCAGCAGCTTAGCCCTGACTAGCGTCAATGAGCAGTTCTTC.

The gene calls are TRBV6-5 and TRBJ1-2; no clear D gene. This CDR3 region has 14 residues. With 4 bases removed from V and 6 bases from J, the gap between germline ends came to 15 bases. Looked up from germline, CDR1 is MNHEY and CDR2 is SVGAGI. The CDR3 nucleotides read TGTGCCAGCAGTTCGGGAGACTTCTTCGATGGCTACACCTTC. Translated: CASSSGDFFDGYTF.

The chain uses TRBV9 and TRBJ2-2, with 9 bases that match TRBD2. The V segment lost 0 bases and the J segment 3 bases; nucleotides outside the gene matches: 21. CDR3 size: 22 residues. Germline V CDR1 and CDR2: SGDLS, YYNGEE. The CDR3 region is CASSVGIIGTSRMRGDTGELFF. The CDR3 region has the DNA TGTGCCAGCAGCGTAGGTATTATCGGGACTAGCAGAATGAGAGGGGACACCGGGGAGCTGTTTTTT.

The DNA of the CDR3 is TGTGCCAGCTCACCACGGCCACAGCAAGAGACCCAGTACTTC. It encodes CASSPRPQQETQYF. V and J are TRBV18 and TRBJ2-5; no reliable D call. The germline V and J ends were trimmed by 1 base and 2 bases, with 8 bases remaining between them. The CDR3 totals 14 residues. Germline loops: CDR1 KGHSH, CDR2 LQKENI.

This rearrangement joins TRBV6-5 to TRBJ2-1; 12 nucleotides match TRBD2. CDR1 is MNHEY, CDR2 SVGAGI, per germline. The CDR3 is 15 residues long. The J segment lost 4 bases and the V segment lost 8 bases, leaving 6 bases of the junction unmatched. CDR3: CASEGLAGGYNEQFF. CDR3 in DNA: TGTGCCAGCGAGGGGCTAGCGGGGGGGTACAATGAGCAGTTCTTC.

V is TRBV5-8 and J is TRBJ1-1, with 7 bases identical to TRBD1. CDR3 length equals 15 residues. Per germline, CDR1 SGHTS and CDR2 YDEGEE. Trimming at V came to 7 bases and at J to 1 base, leaving 10 bases not matched to a gene. CDR3 amino acids: CASWGRGQPNTEAFF. CDR3 sequence (DNA): TGTGCCAGCTGGGGAAGGGGACAGCCGAACACTGAAGCTTTCTTT.

The chain combines TRBV6-5 with TRBJ2-2; 10 nucleotides agree with TRBD1. With 11 bases clipped from V and 1 base from J, the junction kept 4 bases outside the gene matches. The CDR3 loop spans 14 amino acids. Germline CDR1 reads MNHEY; CDR2 reads SVGAGI. CDR3 DNA sequence: TGTGCCTCCCGGACAGGGGGGAACACCGGGGAGCTGTTTTTT. It translates to CASRTGGNTGELFF.

This sequence joins TRBV29-1 and TRBJ2-2; weak D call: TRBD1 (5 bases). This CDR3 has 14 residues. Germline V lookup: CDR1 SQVTM, CDR2 ANQGSEA. Trimming pared 1 base from V and 2 bases from J, leaving 8 bases between. This CDR3 reads CSVEGGSNTGELFF. For the CDR3, the DNA is TGCAGCGTTGAAGGGGGCAGCAACACCGGGGAGCTGTTTTTT.

This clone was seen once. This CDR3 is also generated by other DNA sequences in the sample. J is TRBJ2-1 and V is TRBV19; 8 bases fit TRBD2. Germline assignment: CDR1 LNHDA and CDR2 SQIVND (reference sequence). CDR3 length: 13 residues. V dropped 3 bases and J dropped 10; count of bases not matched to a gene: 5. DNA for the CDR3: TGTGCCAGTAGTATCTTTAGCGGGGACGAGCAGTTCTTC. This translates into CASSIFSGDEQFF.

In this sample, this clone turned up once. This chain uses TRBV23-1 with TRBJ1-3, with unresolved D. TRBV23-1 is given ORF status, its function remaining uncertain. The CDR3 is 15 amino acids. V lost 0 bases and J 2 bases, leaving 8 bases between the germline ends. CDR3 protein: CASSQSERAGNTIYF. The CDR3 DNA reads as TGCGCCAGCAGTCAATCGGAGCGGGCTGGAAACACCATATATTTT.

This chain connects TRBV5-5 to TRBJ2-3; TRBD1 matches 7 bases. Trimming removed 1 base from V and 2 bases from J; junction bases left unmatched: 4. Germline CDR1 and CDR2: SGHKS and YYEKEE (reference sequence). CDR3 length equals 15 residues. CDR3 protein: CASSLNQGVTDTQYF. The CDR3 DNA follows: TGTGCCAGCAGCTTGAACCAGGGGGTCACAGATACGCAGTATTTT.

This clone appeared a few times. This chain links TRBV4-3 with TRBJ2-6; D gene unclear. This CDR3 is 15 amino acids long. The V gene's germline CDR1 is LGHNA and CDR2 YSLEER. The germline V and J ends were trimmed by 0 bases and 2 bases, with 5 bases remaining between them. In DNA, the CDR3 is TGCGCCAGCAGCCAAGAAACAGCTGGGGCCAACGTCCTGACTTTC. As protein: CASSQETAGANVLTF.

V and J are TRBV19 and TRBJ1-5, with D unclear. CDR3 length: 15 residues. The germline V gene has CDR1 LNHDA and CDR2 SQIVND (reference sequence). V was shortened by 2 bases and J by 4 bases, with 12 bases between the two germline ends. The CDR3 here is CASSITAGLNQPQHF. The CDR3 DNA is TGTGCCAGTAGTATAACGGCAGGACTTAATCAGCCCCAGCATTTT.

This clone has just a few counts. Here the CDR3 reads CAVPGTGGLEGYTF. The CDR3 region has the DNA TGTGCCGTACCCGGGACAGGCGGGCTGGAGGGCTACACCTTC. The rearrangement joins TRBV10-3 to TRBJ1-2; 8 positions match TRBD1. The CDR3 sequence is 14 residues long. Looked up from germline, CDR1 is ENHRY and CDR2 is SYGVKD. Unmatched junction bases numbered 16, after V lost 11 bases and J lost 8 bases.

This chain links TRBV5-8 with TRBJ1-2; TRBD1 agrees at 8 bases. The V gene end was trimmed by 1 base and the J gene end by 5 bases; junction bases not matched to a gene: 4. The CDR3 totals 14 residues. CDR1 is SGHTS and CDR2 is YDEGEE in the germline V gene. CDR3 in amino acids: CASSLIQGEYGYTF. As DNA, the CDR3 is TGTGCCAGCAGCTTGATACAGGGGGAATATGGCTACACCTTC.

Comments on this clone: A read error may produce the germline difference seen at one junction end. The gene calls are TRBV7-7 and TRBJ2-3, with 9 nucleotides matching TRBD2. The germline V gene encodes CDR1 SSHAT and CDR2 FNYEAQ (reference sequence). CDR3 length equals 16 residues. The CDR3: CASSTRGGRAGDTQYF. CDR3 coding DNA: TGTGCTAGCAGCACGCGGGGCGGGAGGGCAGGAGATACGCAGTATTTT.

On this clone itself: Other nucleotide sequences in the sample specify the same CDR3. This sequence joins TRBV5-1 and TRBJ1-2, with D perhaps TRBD1 (5 bases). The ends were cut back, 3 bases at V and 6 bases at J, with 27 bases in the middle. The CDR3 consists of 18 residues. CDR1 SGHRS and CDR2 YFSETQ come from the germline V gene. CDR3 DNA sequence: TGCGCCAGCAGCTCGCCGTTGGGGGGGGACCCGGGGACTGATGGCTACACCTTC. Its protein is CASSSPLGGDPGTDGYTF.